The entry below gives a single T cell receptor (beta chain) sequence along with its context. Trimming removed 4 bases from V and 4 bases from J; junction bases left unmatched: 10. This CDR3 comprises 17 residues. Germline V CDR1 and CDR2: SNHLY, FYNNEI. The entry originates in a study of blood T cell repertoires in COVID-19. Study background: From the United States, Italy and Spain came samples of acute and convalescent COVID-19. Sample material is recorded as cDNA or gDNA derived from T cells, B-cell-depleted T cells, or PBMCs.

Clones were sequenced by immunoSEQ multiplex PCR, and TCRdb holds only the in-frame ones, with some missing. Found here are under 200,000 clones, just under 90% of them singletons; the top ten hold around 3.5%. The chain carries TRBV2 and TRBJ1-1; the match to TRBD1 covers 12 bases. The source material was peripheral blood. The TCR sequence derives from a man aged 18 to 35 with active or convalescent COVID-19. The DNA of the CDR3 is TGTGCCAGCAGTGTAGAGGGACAGGGGGCGCGTCGCACTGAAGCTTTCTTT. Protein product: CASSVEGQGARRTEAFF. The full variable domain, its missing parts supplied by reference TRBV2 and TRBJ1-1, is EPEVTQTPSHQVTQMGQEVILRCVPISNHLYFYWYRQILGQKVEFLVSFYNNEISEKSEIFDDQFSVERPDGSNFTLKIRSTKLEDSAMYFCASSVEGQGARRTEAFFGQGTRLTVV.